Here is one T cell receptor (beta chain) with its context. Per germline, CDR1 SGHRS and CDR2 YFSETQ. CDR3 length: 15 amino acids. The junction had 6 bases not matched to a gene; V was cut back by 5 bases and J by 3 bases. Data came from immunoSEQ multiplex PCR; TCRdb stores just in-frame clones and leaves some out. The repertoire holds some 760,000 clones, with 70% to 90% as singletons. This sample was taken from a study of shared T cell receptors in the human thymus. Another study also made use of these data, one on human thymus T cells. That paper states: It was from resections taken during corrective heart surgery that the thymus tissue came. Repertoires from thymus and blood appeared to show biased V and J gene usage. Related work showed strongly overlapping thymic repertoires across unrelated individuals.

This sequence originates from a girl less than two years old with a congenital heart defect. This chain links TRBV5-1 with TRBJ2-3; 10 nucleotides align to TRBD1. Sequenced: thymocytes. The CDR3 DNA follows: TGCGCCAGCAGTACGGGACAGGGGAGGACAGATACGCAGTATTTT. It specifies CASSTGQGRTDTQYF.